The next 24 T cell receptor beta chains were all read from a single sample in a study of blood T cells in healthy people across ages. The second PCR ran about 6 to 11 cycles with a sample-barcoded 5' primer and J-beta primers. TCRdb redid the calling of the 5' RACE reads with MiXCR, one entry per CDR3 protein. This table has about 1,600,000 distinct CDR3 sequences, approximately 38% appearing once. Material for sequencing was blood. The source of these receptors is a young woman in good health.

The chain carries TRBV21-1 and TRBJ2-3; the table assigns TRBD1, which was not confirmed against the DNA. TRBV21-1 is annotated as a pseudogene. This CDR3 is built from 15 residues. The CDR3 spells CASRVTPGRPNTQYF. The CDR3 bases are TGTGCCAGCAGGGTCACACCAGGGCGTCCAAATACGCAGTATTTT.

This clonotype was detected only a few times. The CDR3 loop is CSVARAYGYTF. As DNA, the CDR3 is TGCAGTGTCGCCAGGGCTTATGGCTACACCTTC. This chain connects TRBV20-1 to TRBJ1-2; possible D gene TRBD1, 5 bases. Germline V gene data show CDR1 as DFQATT and CDR2 as SNEGSKA (reference sequence). Trimming took 7 bases from V and 5 from J, leaving 11 bases between them. The CDR3 consists of 11 residues.

This chain connects TRBV7-7 to TRBJ2-1, with TRBD2 matching over 13 bases. J lost 8 bases, V lost 5 bases, and 6 bases had no gene match. Germline V gene data show CDR1 as SSHAT and CDR2 as FNYEAQ (reference sequence). The CDR3 consists of 15 residues. CDR3: CASSGTSGKIYEQFF. CDR3 DNA sequence: TGTGCCAGCAGCGGGACTAGCGGGAAGATTTATGAGCAGTTCTTC.

The V call is TRBV4-1, the J call TRBJ2-7; 13 bases match TRBD2. The CDR3 runs 17 residues. The germline V gene has CDR1 MGHRA and CDR2 YSYEKL. Losses at the gene ends were 0 bases for V and 9 bases for J; bases not matched to a gene: 11. CDR3 residues: CASSQEMGTSGAWGQYF. CDR3 nucleotides: TGCGCCAGCAGCCAAGAGATGGGGACTAGCGGGGCTTGGGGGCAGTACTTC.

This clonotype was recorded at least ten times. The chain carries TRBV29-1 and TRBJ2-7; maybe TRBD2 (6 bases). Trimming removed 1 base from V and 3 bases from J, with 16 bases in between. This CDR3 comprises 15 residues. Germline CDR1 and CDR2: SQVTM and ANQGSEA. For the CDR3, the DNA is TGCAGCGTTGAAGCCCCGCGTAGCGGAAACTACGAGCAGTACTTC. Amino acid sequence: CSVEAPRSGNYEQYF.

J is TRBJ2-3 and V is TRBV2, with 10 nucleotides matching TRBD2. The V gene's germline CDR1 is SNHLY and CDR2 FYNNEI. J gave up 6 bases and V 6 bases, and 9 bases lay outside the gene matches. This CDR3 region has 15 residues. The DNA of the CDR3 is TGTGCCAGCAGATACGGGACTAGCGATTTTGATACGCAGTATTTT. This codes for CASRYGTSDFDTQYF.

This clonotype was seen more than once but under ten times. The chain combines TRBV10-3 with TRBJ2-1; D gene unclear. The V end lost 6 bases, the J end lost 5 bases, and 14 bases lay between the germline ends. Germline CDR1 ENHRY, CDR2 SYGVKD. The length of the CDR3 is 14 residues. This chain's CDR3 is CAISPSANDNEQFF. The DNA of the CDR3 is TGTGCCATCAGCCCCTCGGCAAACGACAATGAGCAGTTCTTC.

This clonotype was counted at least ten times. The chain is built from TRBV9 and TRBJ2-7, with 7 bases matching TRBD2. The CDR3 has 15 amino acids. Germline CDR1 SGDLS, CDR2 YYNGEE. Trimming cost V 4 bases and J 1 base; bases outside gene matches: 8. CDR3 sequence (DNA): TGTGCCAGCAGCCCTGGGGGGGGATCGTCCTACGAGCAGTACTTC. This gives the protein CASSPGGGSSYEQYF. The full variable domain, in which reference TRBV9 and TRBJ2-7 provide the parts outside the CDR3, is DSGVTQTPKHLITATGQRVTLRCSPRSGDLSVYWYQQSLDQGLQFLIQYYNGEERAKGNILERFSAQQFPDLHSELNLSSLELGDSALYFCASSPGGGSSYEQYFGPGTRLTVT.

V usage is TRBV12-3 or TRBV12-4 and J usage is TRBJ2-1; D is undetermined. There are 14 residues in the CDR3. Trimming pared 8 bases from V and 7 bases from J, leaving 18 bases between. The CDR3 DNA reads TGTGCCAGCCACCCTCTCAGGAAACGAAATGAGCAGTTCTTC. This codes for CASHPLRKRNEQFF.

This clonotype was observed at least ten times. V and J are TRBV29-1 and TRBJ2-5, with a tentative D call TRBD1 (6 bases). There are 12 residues in the CDR3. Germline loops: CDR1 SQVTM, CDR2 ANQGSEA. V shed 6 bases and J shed 1 base, with 9 bases lying between them. CDR3 in amino acids: CSVIQGQETQYF. In DNA, the CDR3 is TGCAGCGTCATACAGGGCCAAGAGACCCAGTACTTC.

J is TRBJ2-1 and V is TRBV27, with D maybe TRBD2 (5 bases). Trimming took off 10 bases at V and 4 bases at J, with 20 bases between the two ends. CDR1 and CDR2 (germline): MNHEY, SMNVEV (reference sequence). The CDR3 spans 15 residues. CDR3 sequence: CATGVGSGSYNEQFF. The CDR3 DNA sequence: TGTGCCACCGGGGTGGGGTCGGGATCATACAATGAGCAGTTCTTC.

This clonotype was found a few times. V usage is TRBV12-3 or TRBV12-4 and J usage is TRBJ2-4; 7 bases line up with TRBD1. V shed 5 bases and J 0 bases; nucleotides not matched to a gene: 10. CDR3 length: 17 amino acids. This chain's CDR3 is CASSPPATGRAKNIQYF. For the CDR3, the DNA is TGTGCCAGCAGTCCTCCCGCGACAGGGCGAGCCAAAAACATTCAGTACTTC.

The chain links TRBV10-3 to TRBJ1-1; D possibly corresponds to TRBD1 (5 bases). V gave up 0 bases and J gave up 5 bases, with 13 bases separating them. CDR3 length: 15 residues. In germline, CDR1 is ENHRY, CDR2 SYGVKD. CDR3 amino acids: CAISESLGVGTEAFF. The CDR3 DNA sequence: TGTGCCATCAGTGAGTCCTTGGGGGTGGGAACTGAAGCTTTCTTT.

The rearrangement joins TRBV4-1 to TRBJ2-2; 8 bases agree with TRBD2. Germline V lookup: CDR1 MGHRA, CDR2 YSYEKL. The CDR3 is made up of 19 amino acids. With V trimmed by 7 bases and J by 4 bases, 20 bases remained unmatched. CDR3 coding DNA: TGCGCCAGCAACTCAAGAGGAAGGGACGGGGGGGCAAGCACCGGGGAGCTGTTTTTT. This codes for CASNSRGRDGGASTGELFF.

The chain combines TRBV12-3 or TRBV12-4 with TRBJ1-1, with D maybe TRBD1 (6 bases). Trimming removed 3 bases from V and 2 bases from J, with 19 bases in between. This CDR3 is built from 17 residues. CDR3 protein: CASSFSFGGGLNTEAFF. Written as DNA, the CDR3 is TGTGCCAGCAGTTTCAGTTTTGGTGGGGGCCTAAACACTGAAGCTTTCTTT.

The chain links TRBV5-5 to TRBJ2-2, with D maybe TRBD1 (6 bases). V lost 7 bases and J 0 bases, leaving 19 bases between the germline ends. Germline CDR1 is SGHKS and CDR2 is YYEKEE (reference sequence). The CDR3 is 17 residues long. The CDR3 sequence: CASCSLRTGSNTGELFF. CDR3 DNA: TGTGCCAGCTGCAGCTTACGAACAGGGTCGAACACCGGGGAGCTGTTTTTT.

This clonotype was seen a handful of times. J is TRBJ2-7 and V is TRBV5-1; 12 bases line up with TRBD1. The CDR3 consists of 17 residues. Per the germline V gene, CDR1 is SGHRS and CDR2 is YFSETQ. The ends lost 1 base at V and 4 bases at J; junction bases unmatched: 9. The CDR3 here is CASSLTTGTGGLYEQYF. In DNA, the CDR3 is TGCGCCAGCAGCTTGACTACCGGGACAGGGGGCTTATACGAGCAGTACTTC. Full variable domain (rest looked up from reference TRBV5-1 and TRBJ2-7): KAGVTQTPRYLIKTRGQQVTLSCSPISGHRSVSWYQQTPGQGLQFLFEYFSETQRNKGNFPGRFSGRQFSNSRSEMNVSTLELGDSALYLCASSLTTGTGGLYEQYFGPGTRLTVT.

This clonotype has only a few counts. The chain uses TRBV6-5 and TRBJ1-5; D not resolved. The V end lost 0 bases, the J end lost 4 bases, and 16 bases lay between the germline ends. Looked up from germline, CDR1 is MNHEY and CDR2 is SVGAGI. The CDR3 length is 17 residues. The CDR3 here is CASSYSAGESFNQPQHF. As DNA, the CDR3 is TGTGCCAGCAGTTACTCGGCGGGTGAAAGCTTTAATCAGCCCCAGCATTTT.

This chain connects TRBV6-5 to TRBJ2-6, with 9 bases that match TRBD1. Germline V gene data show CDR1 as MNHEY and CDR2 as SVGAGI. V lost 4 bases, J lost 3 bases, and 10 bases stayed unmatched. The length of the CDR3 is 18 residues. CDR3 sequence: CASSSLLGTGIGANVLTF. DNA of the CDR3: TGTGCCAGCAGTTCCCTTCTTGGGACAGGGATTGGGGCCAACGTCCTGACTTTC.

This clonotype was seen just once. This sequence joins TRBV20-1 and TRBJ2-4; possible D gene TRBD2, 6 bases. The ends were cut back, 3 bases at V and 8 bases at J, with 17 bases in the middle. The germline V gene encodes CDR1 DFQATT and CDR2 SNEGSKA (reference sequence). This CDR3 is built from 14 residues. The chain's CDR3 is CSASKSSVRDIQYF. CDR3 sequence (DNA): TGCAGTGCTAGTAAGTCTAGCGTTCGGGACATTCAGTACTTC.

The chain uses TRBV20-1 and TRBJ2-7; 12 nucleotides agree with TRBD2. Germline CDR1 DFQATT, CDR2 SNEGSKA (reference sequence). With V trimmed by 5 bases and J by 0 bases, 5 bases remained unmatched. The CDR3 sequence is 15 residues long. In DNA, the CDR3 is TGCAGTGCTTCCCTAGCGGGAGGGTTCTCCTACGAGCAGTACTTC. This codes for CSASLAGGFSYEQYF.

This clonotype occurred once. The junction and the germline gene differ at one end; a read error may be behind it. The chain links TRBV2 to TRBJ1-2, with unresolved D. This CDR3 contains 11 residues. CDR1 is SNHLY, CDR2 FYNNEI, per germline. CDR3 DNA sequence: TGCGCCAGCCTCCCCGAGCGCGGCCACACCTTC. It specifies CASLPERGHTF.

This clonotype was counted between two and nine times. The V gene is TRBV6-5, the J gene TRBJ2-7, with a possible D match to TRBD1 (6 bases). Per the germline V gene, CDR1 is MNHEY and CDR2 is SVGAGI. Trimming removed 8 bases at V and 9 bases at J, with 23 bases between. This CDR3 contains 14 residues. The CDR3 loop is CASRSRTEAIGQYF. CDR3 in DNA: TGTGCCAGCCGCTCCAGGACAGAAGCGATCGGGCAGTACTTC.

Concerning this clonotype itself: The junction does not match germline at one end; this may be a read error. The chain has TRBV10-3 and TRBJ1-5, with 7 bases fitting TRBD1. From germline, CDR1 is ENHRY and CDR2 SYGVKD. CDR3 length: 14 residues. CDR3 sequence: CATSEGQGDQPQHF. The CDR3 DNA reads as TGTGCCACCAGTGAGGGTCAGGGGGACCAGCCCCAGCATTTT.